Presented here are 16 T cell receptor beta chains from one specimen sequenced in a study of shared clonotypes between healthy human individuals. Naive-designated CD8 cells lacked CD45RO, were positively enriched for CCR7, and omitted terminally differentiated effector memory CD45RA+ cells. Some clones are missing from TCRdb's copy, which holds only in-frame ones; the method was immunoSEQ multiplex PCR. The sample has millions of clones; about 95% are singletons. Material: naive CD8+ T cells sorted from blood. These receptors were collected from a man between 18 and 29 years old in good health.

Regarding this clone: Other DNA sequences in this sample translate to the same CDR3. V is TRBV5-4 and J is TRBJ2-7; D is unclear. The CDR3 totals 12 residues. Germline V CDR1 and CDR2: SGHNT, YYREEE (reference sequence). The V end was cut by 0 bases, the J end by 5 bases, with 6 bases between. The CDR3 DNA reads TGTGCCAGCAGCTTGGCCCTTGACGAGCAGTACTTC. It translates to CASSLALDEQYF.

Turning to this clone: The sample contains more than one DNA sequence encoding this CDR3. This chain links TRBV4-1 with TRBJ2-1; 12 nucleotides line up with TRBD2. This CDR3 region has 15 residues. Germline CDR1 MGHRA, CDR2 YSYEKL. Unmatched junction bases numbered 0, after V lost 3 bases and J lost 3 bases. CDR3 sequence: CASSQTSGSYNEQFF. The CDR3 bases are TGCGCCAGCAGCCAGACTAGCGGGAGCTACAATGAGCAGTTCTTC.

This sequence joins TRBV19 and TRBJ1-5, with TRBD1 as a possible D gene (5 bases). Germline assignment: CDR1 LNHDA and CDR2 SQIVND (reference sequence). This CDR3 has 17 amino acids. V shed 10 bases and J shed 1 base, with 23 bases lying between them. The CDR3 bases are TGTGCCACCCACGATTCTATCAGGGAGGTGAGCAATCAGCCCCAGCATTTT. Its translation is CATHDSIREVSNQPQHF.

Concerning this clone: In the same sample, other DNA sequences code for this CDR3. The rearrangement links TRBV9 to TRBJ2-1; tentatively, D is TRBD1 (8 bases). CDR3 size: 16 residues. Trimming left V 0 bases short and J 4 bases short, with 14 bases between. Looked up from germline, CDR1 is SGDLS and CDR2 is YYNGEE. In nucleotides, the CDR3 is TGTGCCAGCAGCGTAGGGACAGGGAGGGAGTACAATGAGCAGTTCTTC. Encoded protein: CASSVGTGREYNEQFF. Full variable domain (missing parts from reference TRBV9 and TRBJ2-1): DSGVTQTPKHLITATGQRVTLRCSPRSGDLSVYWYQQSLDQGLQFLIQYYNGEERAKGNILERFSAQQFPDLHSELNLSSLELGDSALYFCASSVGTGREYNEQFFGPGTRLTVL.

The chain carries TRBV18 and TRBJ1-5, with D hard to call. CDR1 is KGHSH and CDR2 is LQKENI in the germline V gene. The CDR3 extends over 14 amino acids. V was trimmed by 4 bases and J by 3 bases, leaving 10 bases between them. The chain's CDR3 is CASSLDGPNQPQHF. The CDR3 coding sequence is TGTGCCAGCTCACTGGACGGACCCAATCAGCCCCAGCATTTT.

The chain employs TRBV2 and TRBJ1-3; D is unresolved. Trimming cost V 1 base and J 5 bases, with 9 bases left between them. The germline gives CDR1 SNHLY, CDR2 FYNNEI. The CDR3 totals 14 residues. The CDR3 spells CASSEGGGRNTIYF. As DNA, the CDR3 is TGTGCCAGCAGTGAAGGGGGAGGTAGAAACACCATATATTTT.

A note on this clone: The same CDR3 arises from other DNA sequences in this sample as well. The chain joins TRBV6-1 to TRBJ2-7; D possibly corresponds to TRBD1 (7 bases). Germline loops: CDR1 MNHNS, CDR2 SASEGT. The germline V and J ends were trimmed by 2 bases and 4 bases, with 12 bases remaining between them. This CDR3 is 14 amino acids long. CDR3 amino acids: CASSELAGGYEQYF. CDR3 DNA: TGTGCCAGCAGTGAACTGGCAGGGGGGTACGAGCAGTACTTC.

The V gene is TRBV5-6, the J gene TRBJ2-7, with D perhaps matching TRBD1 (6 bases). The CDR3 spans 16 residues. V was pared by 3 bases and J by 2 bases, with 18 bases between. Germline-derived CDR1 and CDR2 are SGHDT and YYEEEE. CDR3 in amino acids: CASSSRSGALPYEQYF. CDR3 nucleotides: TGTGCCAGCAGCTCCCGTTCAGGGGCCCTCCCCTACGAGCAGTACTTC.

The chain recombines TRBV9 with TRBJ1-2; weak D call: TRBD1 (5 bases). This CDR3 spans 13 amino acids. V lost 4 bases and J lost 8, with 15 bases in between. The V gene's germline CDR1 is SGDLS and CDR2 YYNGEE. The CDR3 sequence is CASSPSWGEGYTF. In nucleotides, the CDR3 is TGTGCCAGCAGCCCCAGTTGGGGGGAGGGCTACACCTTC.

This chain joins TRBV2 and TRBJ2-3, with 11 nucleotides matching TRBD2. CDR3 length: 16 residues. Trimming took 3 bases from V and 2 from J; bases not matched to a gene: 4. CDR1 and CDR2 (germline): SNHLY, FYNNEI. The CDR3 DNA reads TGTGCCAGCAGTGACCCTAGCGGGAGGTCCACAGATACGCAGTATTTT. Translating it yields CASSDPSGRSTDTQYF.

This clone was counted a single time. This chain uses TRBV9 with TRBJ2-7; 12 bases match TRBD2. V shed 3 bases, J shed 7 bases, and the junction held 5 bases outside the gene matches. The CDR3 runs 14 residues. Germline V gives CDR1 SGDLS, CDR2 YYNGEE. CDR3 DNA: TGTGCCAGCAGCGGAAGACTAGCGGGGGTTGAGCAGTACTTC. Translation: CASSGRLAGVEQYF.

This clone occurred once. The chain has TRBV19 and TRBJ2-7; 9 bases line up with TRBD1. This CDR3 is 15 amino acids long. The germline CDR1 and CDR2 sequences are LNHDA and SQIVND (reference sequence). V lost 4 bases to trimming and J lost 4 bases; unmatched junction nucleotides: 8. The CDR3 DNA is TGTGCCAGTAGTAACCTACAGGGGGCGGATTACGAGCAGTACTTC. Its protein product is CASSNLQGADYEQYF.

As DNA, the CDR3 is TGTGCCAGCAGGGAACTAGCGCATGAGCAGTTCTTC. It specifies CASRELAHEQFF. This sequence joins TRBV28 and TRBJ2-1, with 7 bases that match TRBD2. With V trimmed by 6 bases and J by 8 bases, 4 bases remained unmatched. The CDR3 has 12 residues. Germline V gives CDR1 MDHEN, CDR2 SYDVKM.

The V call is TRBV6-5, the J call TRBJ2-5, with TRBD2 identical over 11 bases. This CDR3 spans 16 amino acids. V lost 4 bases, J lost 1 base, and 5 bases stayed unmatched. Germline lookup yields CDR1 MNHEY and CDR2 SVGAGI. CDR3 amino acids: CASSSLAGGPQETQYF. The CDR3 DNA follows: TGTGCCAGCAGTTCGTTAGCGGGAGGGCCCCAAGAGACCCAGTACTTC.

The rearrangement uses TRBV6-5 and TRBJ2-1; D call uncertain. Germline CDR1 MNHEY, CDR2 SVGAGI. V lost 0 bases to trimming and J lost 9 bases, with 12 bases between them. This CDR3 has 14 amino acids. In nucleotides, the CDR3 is TGTGCCAGCAGTTACTCGATTATGAGCTCTGAGCAGTTCTTC. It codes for CASSYSIMSSEQFF.

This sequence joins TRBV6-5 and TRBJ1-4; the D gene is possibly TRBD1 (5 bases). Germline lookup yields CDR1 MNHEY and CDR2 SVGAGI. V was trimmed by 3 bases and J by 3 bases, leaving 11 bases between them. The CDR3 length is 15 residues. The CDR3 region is CASSYHQGPNEKLFF. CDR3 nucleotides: TGTGCCAGCAGTTATCATCAGGGCCCTAATGAAAAACTGTTTTTT.